This T cell receptor (beta chain) was identified in a study of human T cells and chemical hapten exposure. Study-level background: Cases of alopecia areata, totalis or universalis occurred in a predominantly female patient group. Overall study findings and caveats: Expanded TCRs showed more large CDR3 clusters than pre-sensitization or healthy control sets.

This clonotype was detected a few times. Its antigen is currently unknown. Noted time point: pre-sensitization, week 0. Treatment defined: therapeutic diphenylcyclopropenone sensitization with weekly scalp DPC. Donation of samples came from alopecia patients who were 18 to 70 years old and suitable for DPC. MiXCR was run by TCRdb on the RACE reads, yielding one entry per CDR3 protein. Seen here are around 95,000 distinct CDR3 sequences, 10% to 14% observed once, and the top ten hold 3.1%. Sequencing used whole blood, obtained in connection with sensitization to the hapten diphenylcyclopropenone (DPC). The source is a woman aged 55 to 70 with alopecia areata. Some clones in this sample may be carry-over from other donors' samples.

CDR3: CASSPLQRGGSYNEQFF. CDR3 in DNA: TGTGCCAGCAGCCCACTCCAGCGGGGGGGCTCCTACAATGAGCAGTTCTTC. The V gene is TRBV7-8, the J gene TRBJ2-1, with 10 bases that match TRBD2. The CDR3 covers 17 residues. Trimming took 5 bases from V and 0 from J; bases not matched to a gene: 7. Germline assignment: CDR1 SGHVS and CDR2 FQNEAQ. Complete variable domain (other parts from reference TRBV7-8 and TRBJ2-1): GAGVSQSPRYKVAKRGQDVALRCDPISGHVSLFWYQQALGQGPEFLTYFQNEAQLDKSGLPSDRFFAERPEGSVSTLKIQRTQQEDSAVYLCASSPLQRGGSYNEQFFGPGTRLTVL.